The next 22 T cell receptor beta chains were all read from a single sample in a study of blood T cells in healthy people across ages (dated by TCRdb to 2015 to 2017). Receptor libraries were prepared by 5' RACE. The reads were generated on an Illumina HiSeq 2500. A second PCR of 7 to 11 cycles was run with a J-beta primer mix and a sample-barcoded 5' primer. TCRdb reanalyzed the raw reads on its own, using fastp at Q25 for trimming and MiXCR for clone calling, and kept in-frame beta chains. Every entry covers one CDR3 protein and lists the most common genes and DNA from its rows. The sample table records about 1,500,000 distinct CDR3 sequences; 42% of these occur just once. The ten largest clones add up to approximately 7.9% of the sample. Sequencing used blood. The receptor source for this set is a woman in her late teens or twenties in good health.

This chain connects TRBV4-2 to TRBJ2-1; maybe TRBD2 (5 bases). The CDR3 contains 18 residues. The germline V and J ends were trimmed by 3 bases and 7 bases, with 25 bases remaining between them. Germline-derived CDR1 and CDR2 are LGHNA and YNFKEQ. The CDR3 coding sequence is TGTGCCAGCAGCCACCCCCCGTCTTCTCTTAGCGACGGGAATGAGCAGTTCTTC. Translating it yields CASSHPPSSLSDGNEQFF.

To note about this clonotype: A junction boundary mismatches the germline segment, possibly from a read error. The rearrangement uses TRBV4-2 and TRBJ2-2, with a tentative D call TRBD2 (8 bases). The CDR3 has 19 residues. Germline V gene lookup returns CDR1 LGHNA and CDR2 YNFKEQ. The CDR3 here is CASSQEVAGQSAKTGELFF. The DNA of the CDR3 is TGTGCCAGCAGCCAAGAGGTAGCGGGACAGAGCGCGAAAACCGGGGAGCTGTTTTTT.

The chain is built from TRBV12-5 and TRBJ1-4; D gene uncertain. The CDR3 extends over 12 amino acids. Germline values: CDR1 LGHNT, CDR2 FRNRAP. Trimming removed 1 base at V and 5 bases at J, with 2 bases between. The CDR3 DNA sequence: TGTGCTAGTGGTTTGGACAATGAAAAACTGTTTTTT. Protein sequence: CASGLDNEKLFF.

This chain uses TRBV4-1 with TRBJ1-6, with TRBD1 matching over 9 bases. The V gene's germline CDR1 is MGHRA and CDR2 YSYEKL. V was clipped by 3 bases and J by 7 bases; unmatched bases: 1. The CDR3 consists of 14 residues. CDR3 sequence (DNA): TGCGCCAGCAGCCATGGGACAGGGAATTCACCCCTCCACTTT. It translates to CASSHGTGNSPLHF.

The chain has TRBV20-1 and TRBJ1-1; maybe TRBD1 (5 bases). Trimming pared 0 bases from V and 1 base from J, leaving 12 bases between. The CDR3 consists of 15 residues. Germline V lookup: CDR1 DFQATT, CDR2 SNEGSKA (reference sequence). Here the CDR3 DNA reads TGCAGTGCTAGAGATTCCGGGACGGGGAACACTGAAGCTTTCTTT. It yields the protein CSARDSGTGNTEAFF.

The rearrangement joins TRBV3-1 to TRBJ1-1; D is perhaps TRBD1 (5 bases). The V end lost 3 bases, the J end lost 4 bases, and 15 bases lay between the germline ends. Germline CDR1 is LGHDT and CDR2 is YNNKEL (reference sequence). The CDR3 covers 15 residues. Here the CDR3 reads CASSHVLGTGTEAFF. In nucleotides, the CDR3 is TGTGCCAGCAGCCATGTCCTTGGGACGGGCACTGAAGCTTTCTTT.

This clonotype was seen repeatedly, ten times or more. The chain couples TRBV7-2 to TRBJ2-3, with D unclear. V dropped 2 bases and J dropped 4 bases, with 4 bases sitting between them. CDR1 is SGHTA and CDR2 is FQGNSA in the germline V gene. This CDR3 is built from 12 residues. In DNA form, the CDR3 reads TGTGCCAGCAGCTTATACTCAGATACGCAGTATTTT. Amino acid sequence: CASSLYSDTQYF.

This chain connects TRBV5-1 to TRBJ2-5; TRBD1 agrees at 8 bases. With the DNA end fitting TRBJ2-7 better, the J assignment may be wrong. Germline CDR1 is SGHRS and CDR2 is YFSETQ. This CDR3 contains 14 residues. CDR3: CASSAPGQVGEQYF. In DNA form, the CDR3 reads TGCGCCAGCAGCGCGCCGGGACAGGTAGGCGAGCAGTACTTC.

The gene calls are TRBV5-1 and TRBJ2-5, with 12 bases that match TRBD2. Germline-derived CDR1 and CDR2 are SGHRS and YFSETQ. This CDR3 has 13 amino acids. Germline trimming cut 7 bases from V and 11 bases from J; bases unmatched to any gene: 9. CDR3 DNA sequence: TGCGCCAGCGGTCTAGCGGGAGGGAATGAGCAGTACTTC. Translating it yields CASGLAGGNEQYF.

CDR3: CASKNSNTGELFF. CDR3 DNA sequence: TGTGCCAGCAAGAACAGTAACACCGGGGAGCTGTTTTTT. The J gene is TRBJ2-2, the V gene TRBV6-4; D uncertain. Trimming removed 7 bases at V and 2 bases at J, with 8 bases between. Germline loops: CDR1 MRHNA, CDR2 SNTAGT. This CDR3 region has 13 residues.

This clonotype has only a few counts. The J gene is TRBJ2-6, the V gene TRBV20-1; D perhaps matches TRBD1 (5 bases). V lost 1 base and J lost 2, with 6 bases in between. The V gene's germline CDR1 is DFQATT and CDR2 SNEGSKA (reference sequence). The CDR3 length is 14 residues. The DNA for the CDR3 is TGCAGTGCTAGAGTGGGGCCTGGGGCCAACGTCCTGACTTTC. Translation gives CSARVGPGANVLTF.

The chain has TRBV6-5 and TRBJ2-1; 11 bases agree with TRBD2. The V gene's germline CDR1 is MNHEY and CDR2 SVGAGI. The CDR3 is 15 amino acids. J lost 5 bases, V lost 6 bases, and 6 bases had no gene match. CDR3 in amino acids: CASRLAGAVDNEQFF. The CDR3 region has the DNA TGTGCCAGCAGACTAGCGGGAGCGGTTGACAATGAGCAGTTCTTC.

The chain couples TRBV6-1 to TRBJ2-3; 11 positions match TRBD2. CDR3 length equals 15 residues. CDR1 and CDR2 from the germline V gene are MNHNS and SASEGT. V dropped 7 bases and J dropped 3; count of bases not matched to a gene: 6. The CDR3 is CASMQLAGVTDTQYF. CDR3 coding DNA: TGTGCCAGCATGCAACTAGCGGGGGTGACAGATACGCAGTATTTT.

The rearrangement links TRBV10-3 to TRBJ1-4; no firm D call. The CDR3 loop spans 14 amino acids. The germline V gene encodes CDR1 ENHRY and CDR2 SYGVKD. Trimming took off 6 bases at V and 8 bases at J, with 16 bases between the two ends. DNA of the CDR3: TGTGCCATCAGGGACCCGGGCTCGGGAGAAAAACTGTTTTTT. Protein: CAIRDPGSGEKLFF.

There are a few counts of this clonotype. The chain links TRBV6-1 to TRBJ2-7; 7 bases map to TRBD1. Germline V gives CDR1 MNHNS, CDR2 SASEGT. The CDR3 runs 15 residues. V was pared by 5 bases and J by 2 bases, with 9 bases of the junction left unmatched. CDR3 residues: CASSPRTGATYEQYF. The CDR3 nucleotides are TGTGCCAGCAGTCCCCGGACAGGTGCTACCTACGAGCAGTACTTC.

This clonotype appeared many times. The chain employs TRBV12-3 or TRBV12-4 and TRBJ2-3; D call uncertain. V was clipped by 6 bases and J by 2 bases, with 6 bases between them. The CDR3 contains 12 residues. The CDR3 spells CASSYFTDTQYF. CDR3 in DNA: TGTGCCAGCAGCTACTTCACAGATACGCAGTATTTT.

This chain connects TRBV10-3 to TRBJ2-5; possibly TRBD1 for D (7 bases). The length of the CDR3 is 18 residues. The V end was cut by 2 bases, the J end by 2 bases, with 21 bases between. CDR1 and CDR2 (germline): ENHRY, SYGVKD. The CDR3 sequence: CAISEVRQGGTTQETQYF. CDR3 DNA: TGTGCCATCAGTGAGGTGAGGCAGGGGGGCACGACACAAGAGACCCAGTACTTC.

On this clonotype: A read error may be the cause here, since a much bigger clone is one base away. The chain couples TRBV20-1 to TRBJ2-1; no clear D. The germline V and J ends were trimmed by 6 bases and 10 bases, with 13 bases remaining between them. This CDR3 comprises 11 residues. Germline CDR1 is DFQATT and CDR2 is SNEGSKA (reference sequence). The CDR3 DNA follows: TGCAGTGCGGTTGGCTACGGAGAGCAGTTCTTC. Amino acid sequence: CSAVGYGEQFF.

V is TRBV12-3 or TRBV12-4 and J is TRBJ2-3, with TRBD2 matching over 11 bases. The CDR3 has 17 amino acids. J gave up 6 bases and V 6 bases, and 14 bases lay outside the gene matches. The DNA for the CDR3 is TGTGCCAGCAGCGGGACTAGCGGAAAAAATGGCCCGGATACGCAGTATTTT. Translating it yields CASSGTSGKNGPDTQYF.

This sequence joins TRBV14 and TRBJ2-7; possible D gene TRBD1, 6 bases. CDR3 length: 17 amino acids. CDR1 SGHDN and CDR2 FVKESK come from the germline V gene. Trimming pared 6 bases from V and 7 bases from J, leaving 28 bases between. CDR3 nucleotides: TGTGCCAGCAGTCCGGACAGCTTGCCCATCCCCTACAATGAGCAGTACTTC. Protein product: CASSPDSLPIPYNEQYF.

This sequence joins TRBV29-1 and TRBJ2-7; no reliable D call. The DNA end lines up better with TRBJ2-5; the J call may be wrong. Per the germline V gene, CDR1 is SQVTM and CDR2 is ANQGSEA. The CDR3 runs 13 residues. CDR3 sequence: CSVGGPLVGTQYF. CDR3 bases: TGCAGCGTTGGTGGACCCTTAGTCGGGACCCAGTACTTC.

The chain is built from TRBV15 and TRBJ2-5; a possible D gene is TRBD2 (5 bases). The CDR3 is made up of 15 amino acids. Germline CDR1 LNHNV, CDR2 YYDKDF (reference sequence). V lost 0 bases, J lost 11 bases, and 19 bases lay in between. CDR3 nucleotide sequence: TGTGCCACCAGCAGAGAGGGCGGTACCGCCTGGGAGCAGTACTTC. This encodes CATSREGGTAWEQYF.